This T cell receptor beta chain was identified during a study of shared clonotypes between healthy human individuals. Profiling relied on immunoSEQ multiplex PCR, and the TCRdb table lists in-frame clones only, not all of them. The data show hundreds of thousands of clones, 95% to 98% seen once. Splitting of CD4+ cells produced CD45RA+ naive and CD45RA-negative memory subsets. V gave up 8 bases and J gave up 9 bases, with 20 bases separating them. This CDR3 is 13 amino acids long. Germline V gives CDR1 MDHEN, CDR2 SYDVKM. This chain connects TRBV28 to TRBJ2-7, with D uncertain. The sample consisted of naive CD4+ T cells sorted from blood. Subset meaning: CD45RA+ positively selected. The sequence was collected from a woman between 25 and 40 years old in good health. The CDR3 DNA is TGTGCCAGCGTCGGCACCCCTGACGGTGCGCAGTACTTC. Its protein is CASVGTPDGAQYF.